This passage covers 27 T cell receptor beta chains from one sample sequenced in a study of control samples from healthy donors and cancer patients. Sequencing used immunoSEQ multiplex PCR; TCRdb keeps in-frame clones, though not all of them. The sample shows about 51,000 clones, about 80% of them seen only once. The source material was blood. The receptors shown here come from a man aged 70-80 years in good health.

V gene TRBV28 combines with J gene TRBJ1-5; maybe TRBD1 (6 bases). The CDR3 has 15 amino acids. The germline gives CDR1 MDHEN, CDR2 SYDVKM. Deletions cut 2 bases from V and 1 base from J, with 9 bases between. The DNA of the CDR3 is TGTGCCAGCAGTTTAACAGGGTGGAGCAATCAGCCCCAGCATTTT. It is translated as CASSLTGWSNQPQHF.

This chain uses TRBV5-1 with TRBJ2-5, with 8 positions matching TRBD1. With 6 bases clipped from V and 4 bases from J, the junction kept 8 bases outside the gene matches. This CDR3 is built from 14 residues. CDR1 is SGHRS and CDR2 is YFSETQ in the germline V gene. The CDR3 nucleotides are TGCGCCAGCACCCAGGGGGCAGGAGGAGAGACCCAGTACTTC. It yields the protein CASTQGAGGETQYF.

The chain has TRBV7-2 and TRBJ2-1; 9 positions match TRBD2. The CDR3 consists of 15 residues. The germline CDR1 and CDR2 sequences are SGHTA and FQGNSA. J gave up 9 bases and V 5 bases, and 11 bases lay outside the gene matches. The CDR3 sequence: CASSRSPLAGAEQFF. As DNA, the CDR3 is TGTGCCAGCAGCCGTTCCCCCTTAGCGGGGGCTGAGCAGTTCTTC.

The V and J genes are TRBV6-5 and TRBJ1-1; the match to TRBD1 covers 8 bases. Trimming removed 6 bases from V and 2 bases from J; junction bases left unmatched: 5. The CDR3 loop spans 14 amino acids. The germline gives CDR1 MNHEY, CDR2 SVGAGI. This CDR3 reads CASSAGQGNTEAFF. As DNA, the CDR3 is TGTGCCAGCAGCGCCGGACAGGGCAACACTGAAGCTTTCTTT.

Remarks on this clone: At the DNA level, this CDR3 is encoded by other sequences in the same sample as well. In DNA, the CDR3 is TGTGCCAGCAGCTTTAGCGGGGGGCGAGAAAAACTGTTTTTT. This sequence encodes CASSFSGGREKLFF. This sequence joins TRBV7-9 and TRBJ1-4, with D possibly TRBD1 on 6 matching bases. This CDR3 is built from 14 residues. Trimming cost V 3 bases and J 8 bases, with 13 bases left between them. Germline V gene sequence: CDR1 SEHNR, CDR2 FQNEAQ (reference sequence).

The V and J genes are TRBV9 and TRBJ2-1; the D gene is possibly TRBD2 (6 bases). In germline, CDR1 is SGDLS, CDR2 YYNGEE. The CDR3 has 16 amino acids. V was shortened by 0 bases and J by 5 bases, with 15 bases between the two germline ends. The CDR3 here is CASSVGGLYFDNEQFF. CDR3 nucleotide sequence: TGTGCCAGCAGCGTAGGAGGACTATACTTTGACAATGAGCAGTTCTTC.

The DNA for the CDR3 is TGTGCCAGCAGCCTCACCAGGACAGACTATGGCTACACCTTC. Amino acids: CASSLTRTDYGYTF. V and J are TRBV28 and TRBJ1-2, with a weak D call TRBD1 (6 bases). The V gene's germline CDR1 is MDHEN and CDR2 SYDVKM. V gave up 6 bases and J gave up 3 bases, with 14 bases separating them. CDR3 size: 14 residues.

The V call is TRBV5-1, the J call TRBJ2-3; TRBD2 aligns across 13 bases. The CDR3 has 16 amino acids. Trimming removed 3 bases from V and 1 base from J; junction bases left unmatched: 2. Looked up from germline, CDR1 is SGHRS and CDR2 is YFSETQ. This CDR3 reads CASSWGLAGRTDTQYF. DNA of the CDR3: TGCGCCAGCAGCTGGGGACTAGCGGGACGCACAGATACGCAGTATTTT. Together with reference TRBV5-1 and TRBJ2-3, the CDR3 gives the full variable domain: KAGVTQTPRYLIKTRGQQVTLSCSPISGHRSVSWYQQTPGQGLQFLFEYFSETQRNKGNFPGRFSGRQFSNSRSEMNVSTLELGDSALYLCASSWGLAGRTDTQYFGPGTRLTVL.

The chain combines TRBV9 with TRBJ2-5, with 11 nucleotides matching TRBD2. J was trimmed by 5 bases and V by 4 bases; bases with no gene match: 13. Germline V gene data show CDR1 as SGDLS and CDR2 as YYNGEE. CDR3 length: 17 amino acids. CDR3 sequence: CASSTSLAGGPGETQYF. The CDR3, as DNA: TGTGCCAGCAGCACCTCGTTAGCGGGAGGGCCGGGTGAGACCCAGTACTTC.

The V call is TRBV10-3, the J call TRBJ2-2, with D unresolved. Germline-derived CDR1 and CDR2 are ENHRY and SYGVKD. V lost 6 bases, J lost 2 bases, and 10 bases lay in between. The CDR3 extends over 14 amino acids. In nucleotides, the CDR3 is TGTGCCATCAGGAAGGGCAGCAACACCGGGGAGCTGTTTTTT. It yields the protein CAIRKGSNTGELFF.

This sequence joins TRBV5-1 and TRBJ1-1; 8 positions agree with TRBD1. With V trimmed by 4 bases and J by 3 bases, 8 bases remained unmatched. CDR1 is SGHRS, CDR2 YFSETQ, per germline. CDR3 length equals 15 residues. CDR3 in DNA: TGCGCCAGCAGCCCAGGACAGGGTTGGGACACTGAAGCTTTCTTT. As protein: CASSPGQGWDTEAFF.

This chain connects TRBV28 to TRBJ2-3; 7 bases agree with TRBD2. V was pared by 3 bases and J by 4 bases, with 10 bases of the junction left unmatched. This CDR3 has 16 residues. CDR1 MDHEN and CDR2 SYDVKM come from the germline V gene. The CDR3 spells CASSLFGGSGADTQYF. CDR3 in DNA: TGTGCCAGCAGTTTGTTCGGCGGGAGTGGCGCAGATACGCAGTATTTT.

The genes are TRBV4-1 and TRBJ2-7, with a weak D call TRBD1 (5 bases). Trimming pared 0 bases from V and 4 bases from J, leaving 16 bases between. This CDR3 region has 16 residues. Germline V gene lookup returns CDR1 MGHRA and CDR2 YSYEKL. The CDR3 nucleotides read TGCGCCAGCAGCCAAGATATGTTAAGGGGTCGGTACGAGCAGTACTTC. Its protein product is CASSQDMLRGRYEQYF.

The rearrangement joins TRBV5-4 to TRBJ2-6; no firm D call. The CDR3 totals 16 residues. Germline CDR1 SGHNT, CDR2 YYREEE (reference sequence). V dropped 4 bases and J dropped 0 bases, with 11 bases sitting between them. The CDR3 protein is CASSPTTNSGANVLTF. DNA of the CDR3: TGTGCCAGCAGCCCTACAACGAACTCTGGGGCCAACGTCCTGACTTTC.

CDR3 loop: CASRGLAMRNEQFF. The CDR3 region has the DNA TGTGCCAGCAGGGGACTAGCGATGCGTAATGAGCAGTTCTTC. The V and J genes are TRBV2 and TRBJ2-1, with 10 bases lining up with TRBD2. The germline V gene has CDR1 SNHLY and CDR2 FYNNEI. CDR3 length: 14 residues. J gave up 7 bases and V 6 bases, and 6 bases lay outside the gene matches.

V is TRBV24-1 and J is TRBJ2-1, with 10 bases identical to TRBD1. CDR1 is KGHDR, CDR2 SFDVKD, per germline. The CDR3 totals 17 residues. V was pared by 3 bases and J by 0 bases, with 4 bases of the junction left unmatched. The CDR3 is CATSDAGQGSSYNEQFF. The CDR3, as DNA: TGTGCCACCAGTGATGCGGGACAGGGGAGCTCCTACAATGAGCAGTTCTTC.

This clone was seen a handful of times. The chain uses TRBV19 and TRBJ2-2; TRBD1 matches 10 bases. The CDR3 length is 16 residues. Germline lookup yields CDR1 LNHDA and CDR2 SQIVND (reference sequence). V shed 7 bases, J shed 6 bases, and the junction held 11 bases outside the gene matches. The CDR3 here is CASTHPGQGSSGELFF. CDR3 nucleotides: TGTGCCAGTACCCATCCGGGACAGGGGAGTTCCGGGGAGCTGTTTTTT.

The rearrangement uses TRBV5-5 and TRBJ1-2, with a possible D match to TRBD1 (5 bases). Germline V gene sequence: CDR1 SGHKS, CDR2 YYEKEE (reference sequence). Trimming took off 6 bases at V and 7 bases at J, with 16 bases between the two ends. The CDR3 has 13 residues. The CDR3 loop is CASTEIPGSGYTF. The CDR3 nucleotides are TGTGCCAGCACCGAAATACCAGGGAGTGGCTACACCTTC.

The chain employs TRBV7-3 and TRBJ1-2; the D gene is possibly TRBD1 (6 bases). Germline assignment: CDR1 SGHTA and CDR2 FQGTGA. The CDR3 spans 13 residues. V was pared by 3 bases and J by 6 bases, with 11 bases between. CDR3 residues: CASSFNRVDGYTF. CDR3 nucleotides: TGTGCCAGCAGCTTTAACAGGGTGGATGGCTACACCTTC.

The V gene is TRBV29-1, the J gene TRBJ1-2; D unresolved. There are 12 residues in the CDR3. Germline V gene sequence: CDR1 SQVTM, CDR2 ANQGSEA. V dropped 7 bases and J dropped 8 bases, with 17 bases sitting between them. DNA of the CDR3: TGCAGCGCTGCGGGGTGGGAGCGAGGCTACACCTTC. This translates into CSAAGWERGYTF. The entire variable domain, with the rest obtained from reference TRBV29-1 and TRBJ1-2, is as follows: SAVISQKPSRDICQRGTSLTIQCQVDSQVTMMFWYRQQPGQSLTLIATANQGSEATYESGFVIDKFPISRPNLTFSTLTVSNMSPEDSSIYLCSAAGWERGYTFGSGTRLTVV.

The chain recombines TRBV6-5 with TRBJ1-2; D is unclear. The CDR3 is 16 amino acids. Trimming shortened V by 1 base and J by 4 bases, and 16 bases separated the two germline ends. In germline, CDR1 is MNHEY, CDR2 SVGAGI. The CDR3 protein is CASSYLNSRVIYGYTF. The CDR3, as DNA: TGTGCCAGCAGTTACTTAAATTCCCGGGTAATCTATGGCTACACCTTC.

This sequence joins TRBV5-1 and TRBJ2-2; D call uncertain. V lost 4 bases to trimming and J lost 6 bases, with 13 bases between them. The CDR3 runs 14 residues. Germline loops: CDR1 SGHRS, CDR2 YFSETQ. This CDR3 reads CASSPGPVSGELFF. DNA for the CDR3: TGCGCCAGCAGCCCGGGCCCCGTTTCCGGGGAGCTGTTTTTT.

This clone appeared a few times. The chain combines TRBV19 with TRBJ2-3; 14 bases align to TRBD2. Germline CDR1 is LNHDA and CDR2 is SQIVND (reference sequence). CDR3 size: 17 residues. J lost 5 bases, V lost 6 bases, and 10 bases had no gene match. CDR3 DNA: TGTGCCAGTAGCCAGGACGGACTAGCGGGAGGATTAGATACGCAGTATTTT. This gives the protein CASSQDGLAGGLDTQYF.

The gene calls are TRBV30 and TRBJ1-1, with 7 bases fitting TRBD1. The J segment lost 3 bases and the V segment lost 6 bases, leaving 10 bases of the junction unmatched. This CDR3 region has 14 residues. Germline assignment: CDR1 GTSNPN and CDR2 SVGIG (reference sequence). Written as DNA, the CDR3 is TGTGCCTGTACGACAGGGCAAGGTTACACTGAAGCTTTCTTT. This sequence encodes CACTTGQGYTEAFF.

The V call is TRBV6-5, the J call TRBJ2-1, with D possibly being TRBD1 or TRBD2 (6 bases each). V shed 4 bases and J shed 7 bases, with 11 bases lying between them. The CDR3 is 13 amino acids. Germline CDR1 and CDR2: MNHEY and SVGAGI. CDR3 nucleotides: TGTGCCAGCAGTTCCCCGGGGGCAAATGAGCAGTTCTTC. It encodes CASSSPGANEQFF.

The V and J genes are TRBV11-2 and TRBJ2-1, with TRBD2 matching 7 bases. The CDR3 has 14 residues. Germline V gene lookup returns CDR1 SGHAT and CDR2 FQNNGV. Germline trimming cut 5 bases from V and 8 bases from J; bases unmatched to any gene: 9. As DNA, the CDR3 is TGTGCCAGCAGCGCCCGAGCGGGGAGAGATGAGCAGTTCTTC. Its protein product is CASSARAGRDEQFF.

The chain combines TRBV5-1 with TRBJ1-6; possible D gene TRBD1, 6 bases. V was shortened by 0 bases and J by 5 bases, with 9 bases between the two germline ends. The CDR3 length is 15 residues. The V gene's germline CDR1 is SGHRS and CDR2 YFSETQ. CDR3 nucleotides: TGCGCCAGCAGCTTGGCGGGACAAAATAATTCACCCCTCCACTTT. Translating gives CASSLAGQNNSPLHF.